This is a list of T cell receptor beta chains from one sample in a study of CD8 T cell repertoires and HIV-1 epitope variants. Assay: immunoSEQ multiplex PCR; the TCRdb copy retains only in-frame clones and omits some. The data hold 4,500 to 7,000 clones, with roughly 65% observed a single time. Their antigens are not known. The sequencing sample was made of cultured CD8+ T cells derived from PBMCs. The receptors originated from a male donor with HIV. Both conserved end residues are part of each CDR3. The order of the fields is clone size, V gene, J gene, D gene, CDR3 protein, CDR3 DNA. A D gene is named only where the DNA matches it firmly. Only some rows state a clone size, as once, few, many or a class for expanded clones.

NA	TRBV10-3	TRBJ2-2	NA	CAIMGQGELFF	TGTGCCATCATGGGGCAGGGGGAGCTGTTTTTT
NA	TRBV20-1	TRBJ2-3	NA	CSAATDTQYF	TGCAGTGCAGCGACCGATACGCAGTATTTT
NA	TRBV28	TRBJ1-1	NA	CASSPSGYTEAFF	TGTGCCAGCAGCCCCTCTGGGTACACTGAAGCTTTCTTT
NA	TRBV30	TRBJ1-4	TRBD1	CACTQGGDEKLFF	TGTGCCTGTACCCAGGGGGGCGATGAAAAACTGTTTTTT
NA	TRBV28	TRBJ2-3	TRBD2	CASNRLAGTQYF	TGTGCCAGCAACCGACTAGCCGGTACGCAGTATTTT
NA	TRBV19	TRBJ2-6	TRBD2	CASRTSGRAGANVLTF	TGTGCCAGTCGAACTAGCGGGAGGGCTGGGGCCAACGTCCTGACTTTC
NA	TRBV28	TRBJ2-7	TRBD2	CASSFRLASYEQYF	TGTGCCAGCAGTTTTCGACTAGCGAGCTACGAGCAGTACTTC
NA	TRBV9	TRBJ2-2	NA	CASSVPSEELFF	TGTGCCAGCAGCGTCCCCAGTGAGGAGCTGTTTTTT
NA	TRBV11-1	TRBJ2-3	NA	CASSLVPSLTGDTQYF	TGTGCCAGCAGCTTAGTCCCTAGCCTAACTGGGGATACGCAGTATTTT
NA	TRBV4-1	TRBJ1-1	NA	CASSQGRGTEAFF	TGCGCCAGCAGCCAAGGAAGAGGCACTGAAGCTTTCTTT
once	TRBV5-1	TRBJ2-2	NA	CASSLGGSNAGELFF	TGCGCCAGCAGCTTGGGGGGAAGTAACGCTGGGGAGCTGTTTTTT
NA	TRBV4-2	TRBJ1-3	NA	CASSQDPGAGNTIYF	TGTGCCAGCAGCCAAGATCCAGGGGCTGGAAACACCATATATTTT
NA	TRBV7-3	TRBJ1-1	NA	CASSSPDGRNTEAFF	TGTGCCAGCAGCTCCCCTGACGGGCGGAACACTGAAGCTTTCTTT
NA	TRBV7-8	TRBJ2-7	NA	CASSSPWERNSYEQYF	TGTGCCAGCAGCTCCCCTTGGGAGCGGAACTCCTACGAGCAGTACTTC
NA	TRBV30	TRBJ2-1	NA	CAWSSRQALNEQFF	TGTGCCTGGAGTTCCCGACAGGCACTCAATGAGCAGTTCTTC
NA	TRBV6-1	TRBJ1-1	NA	CAAKFGGASAEAFF	TGTGCCGCCAAGTTCGGGGGCGCGTCAGCTGAAGCTTTCTTT
NA	TRBV4-2	TRBJ2-2	NA	CASSQDGRANTGELFF	TGTGCCAGCAGCCAAGATGGCAGGGCGAACACCGGGGAGCTGTTTTTT
NA	TRBV11-2	TRBJ1-6	NA	CASWGGSSYNSPLHF	TGTGCCAGCTGGGGAGGGAGCTCCTATAATTCACCCCTCCACTTT
NA	TRBV7-2	TRBJ2-1	NA	CASSLSTGNEQFF	TGTGCCAGCAGCTTAAGCACAGGGAATGAGCAGTTCTTC
NA	TRBV28	TRBJ1-1	NA	CASELNTEAFF	TGTGCCAGCGAACTAAACACTGAAGCTTTCTTT
NA	TRBV5-4	TRBJ1-2	NA	CASSLEGGRGNGYTF	TGTGCCAGCAGCTTGGAAGGTGGCAGGGGTAATGGCTACACCTTC
NA	TRBV28	TRBJ2-3	TRBD2	CASVGRGAADTQYF	TGTGCCAGCGTAGGGCGGGGGGCTGCAGATACGCAGTATTTT
NA	TRBV4-3	TRBJ2-2	NA	CASSQVPFRGGAGELFF	TGCGCCAGCAGCCAAGTCCCCTTCCGAGGGGGAGCCGGGGAGCTGTTTTTT
NA	TRBV7-2	TRBJ1-1	NA	CASSLDATGYTEAFF	TGTGCCAGCAGCTTAGACGCAACAGGGTACACTGAAGCTTTCTTT
few	TRBV6-1	TRBJ1-6	NA	CASWDGGNSPLHF	TGTGCCAGCTGGGACGGGGGTAATTCACCCCTCCACTTT
NA	TRBV5-4	TRBJ2-3	TRBD2	CASSRTSGGVDTQYF	TGTGCCAGCAGCCGGACTAGCGGGGGTGTAGATACGCAGTATTTT
NA	TRBV28	TRBJ2-7	NA	CASTSLADYEQYF	TGTGCCAGCACTTCTCTCGCAGACTACGAGCAGTACTTC
NA	TRBV28	TRBJ2-5	TRBD2	CASSLTASGGTATPPETQYF	TGTGCCAGCAGTTTAACCGCTAGCGGGGGCACAGCAACTCCCCCAGAGACCCAGTACTTC
NA	TRBV14	TRBJ2-5	NA	CASSQVRGRGTQYF	TGTGCCAGCAGCCAAGTGCGGGGCCGGGGGACCCAGTACTTC
once	TRBV28	TRBJ2-2	NA	CASTPIRASTGELFF	TGTGCCAGCACCCCCATCCGGGCCTCCACCGGGGAGCTGTTTTTT
NA	TRBV2	TRBJ2-5	NA	CASSDPDSAWGTQYF	TGTGCCAGCAGTGATCCGGACAGCGCTTGGGGGACCCAGTACTTC
few	TRBV14	TRBJ2-7	NA	CASSQDWGGGSYEQYF	TGTGCCAGCAGCCAAGATTGGGGAGGGGGTTCCTACGAGCAGTACTTC
NA	TRBV5-1	TRBJ2-4	NA	CASSLEPSGSNIQYF	TGCGCCAGCAGCTTGGAACCTTCGGGCTCAAACATTCAGTACTTC
NA	TRBV7-2	TRBJ2-7	TRBD1	CASSAGTGLVGEQYF	TGTGCCAGCAGCGCCGGGACAGGGTTGGTTGGCGAGCAGTACTTC
few	TRBV27	TRBJ2-1	TRBD1	CASTETGQFNEQFF	TGTGCCAGCACCGAAACGGGACAGTTCAATGAGCAGTTCTTC
few	TRBV18	TRBJ2-7	TRBD1	CASSPGTGAYEQYF	TGTGCCAGCTCACCGGGGACAGGGGCTTACGAGCAGTACTTC
NA	TRBV7-9	TRBJ2-1	NA	CASSFPMTEQFF	TGTGCCAGCAGCTTTCCAATGACTGAGCAGTTCTTC
few	TRBV30	TRBJ2-7	NA	CAWRRVSSYEQYF	TGTGCCTGGAGACGGGTGAGCTCCTACGAGCAGTACTTC
NA	TRBV27	TRBJ2-7	NA	CASSPGGSYEQYF	TGTGCCAGCAGTCCTGGGGGCAGCTACGAGCAGTACTTC